This record covers a single T cell receptor beta chain. Its antigen is not known. Using a CD8+CD4-CCR7+CD45RA+ phenotype, naive CD8 T cells were sorted. This sample was taken from a study of molecular identifiers for immune sequencing clone quantification. Listed TCR primers and previously described methods were used for bulk TCR libraries. TCRdb used MiXCR to reprocess the PCR reads, holding one entry per CDR3 protein. This table holds some 320,000 distinct CDR3 sequences, over 20% found once. Study results and caveats: Highly expanded clone sizes could be underestimated through barcode sharing by identical TCR molecules. Jurkat TCR RNA from one cell was spiked into 1 million or so naive cells, and it was reportedly detectable there.

The sequenced sample consisted of naive CD8+ T cells from blood, with Jurkat cell RNA spiked in. The subset: FACS-sorted CD8+CD4-CCR7+CD45RA+ naive T cells. The receptor's source is a human donor in good health. Some libraries in this study had Jurkat cell RNA spiked in.

The CDR3 is CASSLTGTGCASYGYTF. CDR3 bases: TGTGCCAGCAGCCTCACAGGAACAGGGTGCGCCTCCTATGGCTACACCTTC. The chain employs TRBV5-6 and TRBJ1-2; possible D gene TRBD1, 6 bases. Trimming removed 4 bases from V and 4 bases from J, with 23 bases in between. This CDR3 has 17 residues. Germline CDR1 SGHDT, CDR2 YYEEEE.